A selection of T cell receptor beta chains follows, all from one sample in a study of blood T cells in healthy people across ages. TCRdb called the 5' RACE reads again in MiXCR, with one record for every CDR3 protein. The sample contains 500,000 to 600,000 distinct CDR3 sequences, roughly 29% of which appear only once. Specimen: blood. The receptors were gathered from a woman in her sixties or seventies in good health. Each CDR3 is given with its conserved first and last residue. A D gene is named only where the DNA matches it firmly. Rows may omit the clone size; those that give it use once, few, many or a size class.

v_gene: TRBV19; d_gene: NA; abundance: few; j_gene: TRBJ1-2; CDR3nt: TGTGCCAGTAGCTTGAGGAGACAGAGTGAGACCTATGGCTACACCTTC; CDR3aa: CASSLRRQSETYGYTF
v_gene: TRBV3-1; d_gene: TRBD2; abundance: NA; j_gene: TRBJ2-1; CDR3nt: TGTGCCAGCAGCCGGGGGACTAACAATGAGCAGTTCTTC; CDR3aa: CASSRGTNNEQFF
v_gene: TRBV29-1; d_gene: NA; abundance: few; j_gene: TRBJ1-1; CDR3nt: TGCAGCGTTGAATCTGCCCGGAACACTGAAGCTTTCTTT; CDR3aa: CSVESARNTEAFF
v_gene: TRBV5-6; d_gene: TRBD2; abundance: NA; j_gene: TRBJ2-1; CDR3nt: TGTGCCAGCAGTAATAGCGGGGGGGGAAATGAGCAGTTCTTC; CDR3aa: CASSNSGGGNEQFF
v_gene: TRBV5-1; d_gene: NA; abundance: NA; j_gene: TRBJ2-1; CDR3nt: TGCGCCAGCAGCTTGGCGGAGACCTACAATGAGCAGTTCTTC; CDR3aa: CASSLAETYNEQFF
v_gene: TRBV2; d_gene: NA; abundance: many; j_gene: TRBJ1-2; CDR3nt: TGTGCCAGCCTGAGCGCTCCTAACTATGGCTACACCTTC; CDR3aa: CASLSAPNYGYTF
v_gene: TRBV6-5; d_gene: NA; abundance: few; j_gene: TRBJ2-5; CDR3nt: TGTGCCAGCGGTTACTCGATTATAGGGCAAGAGACCCAGTACTTC; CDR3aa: CASGYSIIGQETQYF
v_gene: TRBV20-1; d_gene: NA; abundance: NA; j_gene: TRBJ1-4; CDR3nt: TGCAGTGCTAGAGATCAGAGGGGGGATGAAAAACTGTTTTTT; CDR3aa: CSARDQRGDEKLFF
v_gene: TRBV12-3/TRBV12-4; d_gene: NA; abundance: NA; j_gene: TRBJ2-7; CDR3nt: TGTGCCAGCAGTTTAATGTTCGGGTTGCGGTACTTC; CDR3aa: CASSLMFGLRYF
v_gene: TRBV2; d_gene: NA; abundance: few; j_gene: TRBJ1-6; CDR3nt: TGTGCCACTTCCACAGGGATAGGCAATTCACCCCTCCACTTT; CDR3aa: CATSTGIGNSPLHF
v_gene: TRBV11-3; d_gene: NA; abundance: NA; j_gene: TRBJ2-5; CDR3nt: TGTGCCAGCAGCCGTCTAGAGAAGGAGACCCAGTACTTC; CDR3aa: CASSRLEKETQYF
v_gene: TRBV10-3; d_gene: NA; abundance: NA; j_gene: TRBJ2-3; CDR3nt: TGTGCCATCAGTTTTGACAGGCAAGGGGATACGCAGTATTTT; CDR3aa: CAISFDRQGDTQYF
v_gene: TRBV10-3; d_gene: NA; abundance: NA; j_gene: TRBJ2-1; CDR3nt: TGTGCCATCAGTGATCGGTCGGGATACAATGAGCAGTTTTTC; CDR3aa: CAISDRSGYNEQFF
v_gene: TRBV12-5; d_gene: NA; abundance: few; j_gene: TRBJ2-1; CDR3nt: TGTGCTAGTGGTTCCCCAAGGGAGAACAATGAGCAGTTCTTC; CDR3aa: CASGSPRENNEQFF
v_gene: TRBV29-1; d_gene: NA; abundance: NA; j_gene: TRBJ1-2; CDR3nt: TGCAGCGCCCGGGGGGAAGCTAACTATGGCTACACCTTC; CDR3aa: CSARGEANYGYTF
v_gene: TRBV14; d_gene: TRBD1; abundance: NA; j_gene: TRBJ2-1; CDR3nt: TGTGCCAGCAGCCAGACAGGGGGCGATGAGCAGTTCTTC; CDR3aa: CASSQTGGDEQFF
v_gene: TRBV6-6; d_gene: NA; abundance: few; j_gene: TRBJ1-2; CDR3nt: TGTGCCAGCAGTTACGGGGGGGGCGGAGATGGCTACACCTTC; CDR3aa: CASSYGGGGDGYTF
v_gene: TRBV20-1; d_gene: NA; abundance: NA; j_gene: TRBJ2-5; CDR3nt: TGCATTGCCCTAAGTCCGGGGCAGACCCAAGAGACCCAGTACTTC; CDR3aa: CIALSPGQTQETQYF
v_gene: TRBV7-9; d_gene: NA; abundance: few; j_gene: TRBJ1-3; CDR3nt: TGTGCCACAATGAGGGGTTCTGGAAACACCATATATTTT; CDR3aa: CATMRGSGNTIYF
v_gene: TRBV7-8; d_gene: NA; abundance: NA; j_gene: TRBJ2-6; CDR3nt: TGTGCCAGCAGCTTAGTAGTTTCCTCTGGGGCCAACGTCCTGACTTTC; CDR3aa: CASSLVVSSGANVLTF
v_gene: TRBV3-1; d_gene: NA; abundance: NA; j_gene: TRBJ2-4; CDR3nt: TGTGCCAGCAGCTCTCAAGTAAACATTCAGTACTTC; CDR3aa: CASSSQVNIQYF
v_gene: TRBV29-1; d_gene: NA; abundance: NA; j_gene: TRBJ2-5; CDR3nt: TGCAGCGTAGGGGAGAACCAAGAGACCCAGTACTTC; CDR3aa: CSVGENQETQYF
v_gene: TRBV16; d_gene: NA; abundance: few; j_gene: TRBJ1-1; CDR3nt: TGTGCCAGCAGCCAATCGGCAGGGTCAATGAACACTGAAGCTTTCTTT; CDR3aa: CASSQSAGSMNTEAFF
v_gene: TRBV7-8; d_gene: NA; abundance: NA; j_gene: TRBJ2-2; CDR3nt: TGTGCCAGCGGCTTAGCGAGAAACGCCGGGGAGCTGTTTTTT; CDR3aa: CASGLARNAGELFF
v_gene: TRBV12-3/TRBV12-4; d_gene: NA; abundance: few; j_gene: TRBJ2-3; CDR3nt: TGTGCCAGCAGCCGCTCTTTCGGGCGTACAGATACGCAGTATTTT; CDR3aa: CASSRSFGRTDTQYF